This TCR beta chain was recorded in a study of PD-L1 blockade in urothelial cancer. TCRdb's copy holds only in-frame clones and misses some; the assay was immunoSEQ multiplex PCR. The data contain 35,000 to 45,000 clones, about 90% of them seen just once; the ten biggest clones take up 5.5% to 8%. Between the trimmed V and J ends, which lost 4 bases and 10 bases, there was a span of 17 bases. This CDR3 contains 13 residues. Germline V gene sequence: CDR1 SGHNT, CDR2 YYREEE (reference sequence). Time point defined: peripheral blood 6 weeks after treatment start. Sequences were derived from PBMCs, sampled around atezolizumab (anti-PD-L1) treatment. The chain links TRBV5-4 to TRBJ1-2; D may be TRBD1 (5 bases). This TCR derives from a man between 70 and 80 years old with urothelial cancer. CDR3 protein: CASSPRDSRAYTF. CDR3 sequence (DNA): TGTGCCAGCAGCCCCCGGGACTCCCGGGCCTACACCTTC.